These T cell receptor beta chains were read from a single sample in a study of blood T cell repertoires in COVID-19. The table came from immunoSEQ multiplex PCR; TCRdb's copy has only in-frame clones and leaves some out. The data hold under 200,000 clones, with 65% to 85% observed a single time. What was sequenced was peripheral blood. The receptors originated from a human donor with acute or convalescent COVID-19. The donor label of this sample is uncertain. CDR3s include the opening cysteine and the closing phenylalanine or tryptophan.

v_call cdr3_aa
TRBV21-1 CASSKEQGAGNTIYF
TRBV27 CASSLSFRGRTEAFF
TRBV18 CASSPGTGRNSPLHF
TRBV9 CASSIGTGGEQYF
TRBV5-4 CASSQGQNYGYTF
TRBV2 CASSEGQNSPLHF
TRBV3-1/TRBV3-2 CASSQETVEREVTDTQYF
TRBV28 CASSLGPTGGNTGELFF
TRBV28 CASSPGTSGPLDYNEQFF
TRBV18 CASSPDRVYEQYF
TRBV23-1 CASSQTGPNEKLFF
TRBV7-9 CASSLVRGGGFSNQPQHF
TRBV11-2 CASSLSGYGNTEAFF
TRBV2 CASTSDRGTYNSPLHF
TRBV19 CASSKRGGRDEQYF
TRBV28 CASSLGGGADYEQYF
TRBV6-5 CASSLAGGSREQFF
TRBV15 CATSREIGGLALGSNQPQHF
TRBV19 CASSMRDRDGYTF
TRBV27 CASSLSPMDRGNEKLFF
TRBV5-1 CASSLTRSVYEQYF
TRBV14 CASSQEGGGAEQYF
TRBV5-1 CASSAPDREATEAFF
TRBV19 CASTPGTDYGYTF
TRBV13 CASSRSGMGETQYF
TRBV19 CASSRLAGTTGGANVLTF
TRBV5-6 CASSGYQPQHF
TRBV5-4 CASSSLAGASYEQYF
TRBV23-1 CASSPNGRQNCLGYTF
TRBV5-1 CASSLPLDSGAEQYF
TRBV5-1 CASSFTSGGYNEQFF
TRBV27 CASSITSRAPYEQYF
TRBV2 CASSRRAFQETQYF
TRBV27 CASSLSSPPAPGTQYF
TRBV7-2 CASSLGRLDGETQYF